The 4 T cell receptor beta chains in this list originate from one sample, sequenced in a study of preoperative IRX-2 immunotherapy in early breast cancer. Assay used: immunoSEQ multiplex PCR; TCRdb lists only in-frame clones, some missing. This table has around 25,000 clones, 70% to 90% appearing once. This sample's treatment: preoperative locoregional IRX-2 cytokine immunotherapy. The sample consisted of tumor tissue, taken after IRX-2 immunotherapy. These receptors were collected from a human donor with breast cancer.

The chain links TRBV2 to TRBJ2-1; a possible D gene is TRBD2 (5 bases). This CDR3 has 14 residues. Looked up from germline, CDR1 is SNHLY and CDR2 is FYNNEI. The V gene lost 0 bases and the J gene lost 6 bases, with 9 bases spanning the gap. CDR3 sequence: CASSEAAGLNEQFF. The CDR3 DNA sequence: TGTGCCAGCAGTGAAGCTGCCGGACTCAATGAGCAGTTCTTC.

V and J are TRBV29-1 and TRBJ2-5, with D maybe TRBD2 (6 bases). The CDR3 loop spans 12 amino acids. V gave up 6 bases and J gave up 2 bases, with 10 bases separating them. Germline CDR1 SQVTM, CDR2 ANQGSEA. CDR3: CSVTGVQETQYF. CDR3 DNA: TGCAGCGTAACGGGGGTGCAAGAGACCCAGTACTTC. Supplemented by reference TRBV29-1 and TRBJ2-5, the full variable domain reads SAVISQKPSRDICQRGTSLTIQCQVDSQVTMMFWYRQQPGQSLTLIATANQGSEATYESGFVIDKFPISRPNLTFSTLTVSNMSPEDSSIYLCSVTGVQETQYFGPGTRLLVL.

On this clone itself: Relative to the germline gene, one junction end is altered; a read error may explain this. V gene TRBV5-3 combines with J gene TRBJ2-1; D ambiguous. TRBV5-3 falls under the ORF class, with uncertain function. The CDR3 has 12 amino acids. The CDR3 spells CASSSWVNEQFF. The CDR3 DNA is TGTGCCAGCAGCTCTTGGGTGAATGAGCAGTTCTTC.

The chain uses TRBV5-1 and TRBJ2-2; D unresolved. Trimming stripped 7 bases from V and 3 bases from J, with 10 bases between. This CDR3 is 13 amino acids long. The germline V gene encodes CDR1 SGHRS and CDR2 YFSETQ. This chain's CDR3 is CASQSKDTGELFF. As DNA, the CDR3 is TGCGCCAGCCAGAGTAAAGACACCGGGGAGCTGTTTTTT.